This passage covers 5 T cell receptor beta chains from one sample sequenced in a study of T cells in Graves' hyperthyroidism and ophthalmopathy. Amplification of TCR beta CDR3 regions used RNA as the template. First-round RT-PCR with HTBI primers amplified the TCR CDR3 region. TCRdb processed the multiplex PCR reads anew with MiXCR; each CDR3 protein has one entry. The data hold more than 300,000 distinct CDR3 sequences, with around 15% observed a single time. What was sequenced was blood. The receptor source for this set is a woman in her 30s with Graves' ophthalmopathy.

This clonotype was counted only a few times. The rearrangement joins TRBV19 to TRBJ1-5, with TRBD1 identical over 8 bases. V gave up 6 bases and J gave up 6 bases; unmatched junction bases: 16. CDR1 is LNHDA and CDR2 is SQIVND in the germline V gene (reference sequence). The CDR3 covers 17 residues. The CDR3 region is CASRGQGANHRGQPQHF. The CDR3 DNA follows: TGTGCCAGTAGGGGGCAGGGGGCGAATCACCGGGGTCAGCCCCAGCATTTT.

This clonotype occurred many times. The CDR3 reads CASSLVVPSGGSPLHF. In DNA form, the CDR3 reads TGTGCCAGCAGTTTAGTGGTGCCAAGTGGGGGCTCACCCCTCCACTTT. This chain joins TRBV12-3 or TRBV12-4 and TRBJ1-6; a possible D gene is TRBD1 (6 bases). This CDR3 has 16 residues. Trimming stripped 1 base from V and 10 bases from J, with 17 bases between.

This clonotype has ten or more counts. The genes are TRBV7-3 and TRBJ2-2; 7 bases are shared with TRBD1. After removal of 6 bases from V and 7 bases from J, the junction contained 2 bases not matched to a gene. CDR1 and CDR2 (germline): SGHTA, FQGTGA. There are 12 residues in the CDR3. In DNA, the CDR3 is TGTGCCAGCAGGACAGGGAACGGGGAGCTGTTTTTT. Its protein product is CASRTGNGELFF.

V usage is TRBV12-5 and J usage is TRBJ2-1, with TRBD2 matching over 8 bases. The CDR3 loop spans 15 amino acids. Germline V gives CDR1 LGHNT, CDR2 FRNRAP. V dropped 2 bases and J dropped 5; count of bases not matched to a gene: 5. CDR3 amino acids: CASGLQIAGNNEQFF. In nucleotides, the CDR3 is TGTGCTAGTGGTTTGCAAATAGCGGGGAACAATGAGCAGTTCTTC.

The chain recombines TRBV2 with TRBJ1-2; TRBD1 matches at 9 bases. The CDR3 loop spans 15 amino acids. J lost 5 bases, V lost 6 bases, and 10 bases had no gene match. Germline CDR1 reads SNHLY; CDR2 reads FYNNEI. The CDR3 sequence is CASSTGTGGRYGYTF. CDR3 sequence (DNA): TGTGCCAGCAGCACGGGAACAGGGGGCCGGTATGGCTACACCTTC.